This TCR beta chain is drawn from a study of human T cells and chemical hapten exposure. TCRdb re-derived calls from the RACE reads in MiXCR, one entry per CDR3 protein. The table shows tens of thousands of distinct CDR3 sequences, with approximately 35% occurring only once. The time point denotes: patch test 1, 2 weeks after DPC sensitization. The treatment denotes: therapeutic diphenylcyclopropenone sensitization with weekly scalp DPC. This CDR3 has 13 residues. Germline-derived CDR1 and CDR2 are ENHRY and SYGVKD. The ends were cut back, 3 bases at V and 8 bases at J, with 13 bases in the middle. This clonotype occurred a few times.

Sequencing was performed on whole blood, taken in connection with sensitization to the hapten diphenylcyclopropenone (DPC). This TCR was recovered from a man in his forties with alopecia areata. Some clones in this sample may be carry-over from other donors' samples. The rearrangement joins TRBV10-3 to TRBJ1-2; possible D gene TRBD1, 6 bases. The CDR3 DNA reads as TGTGCCATCAGTGACACCAACAGGGACGGCTACACCTTC. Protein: CAISDTNRDGYTF.